This is a list of T cell receptor beta chains from one sample in a study of beta chain features in type 1 diabetes. This table comes from immunoSEQ multiplex PCR, and its TCRdb copy is limited to in-frame clones, with some not included. Found here are 500,000 to 800,000 clones, roughly 12% of them singletons; the top ten hold 0.095% to 0.15%. The specimen sequenced was naive CD4+ T cells from blood. All receptors come from a man aged 30 to 45 with type 1 diabetes. The CDR3 runs from the conserved cysteine through the conserved F or W. D genes are given only for firm matches. Clone size appears in some rows only: once, few, many, or a class for an expanded clone.

.	TRBV9	.	TRBJ1-1	TGTGCCAGCAGCGTAGACGGCCCAACGAACACTGAAGCTTTCTTT	CASSVDGPTNTEAFF
once	TRBV2	.	TRBJ1-2	TGTGCCAGCAGTGAACAGGGGACTAACTATGGCTACACCTTC	CASSEQGTNYGYTF
.	TRBV7-9	TRBD1	TRBJ1-6	TGTGCCAGCAGCTTAGAGTCGGGACAGGTCAATTCACCCCTCCACTTT	CASSLESGQVNSPLHF
few	TRBV29-1	.	TRBJ2-7	TGCAGCGTTGAAGACCCGGGTCAAGGGCAGTACTTC	CSVEDPGQGQYF
few	TRBV15	.	TRBJ2-3	TGTGCCACCAGCAGAGTTTACGGGGCGGCGGGGGATACGCAGTATTTT	CATSRVYGAAGDTQYF
.	TRBV7-2	TRBD1	TRBJ1-2	TGTGCCAGCAGCTTAGAAGTCAACAGGGGATATGGCTACACCTTC	CASSLEVNRGYGYTF
.	TRBV2	.	TRBJ1-2	TGTGCCAGCAGTGAAGTGGCAGATTCGGATGGCTACACCTTC	CASSEVADSDGYTF
few	TRBV7-2	.	TRBJ1-2	TGTGCCAGCAGCTTCCTCGGCGCTAACTATGGCTACACCTTC	CASSFLGANYGYTF
few	TRBV15	.	TRBJ1-2	TGTGCCACCAGCAGCAAATCGGGTGGCTACACCTTC	CATSSKSGGYTF
.	TRBV12-1	.	TRBJ2-3	TGTGCCAGCAGCTCCAACATCCGACTAGCGGTCCGCACAGATACGCAGTATTTT	CASSSNIRLAVRTDTQYF
few	TRBV9	TRBD2	TRBJ2-7	TGTGCCAGCAGCGTAGCTACAGGTAGCGGGTTGGACGAGCAGTACTTC	CASSVATGSGLDEQYF
.	TRBV19	.	TRBJ1-1	TGTGCCAGTATTCAGGGACCGTTCATGTCGAAGAACACTGAAGCTTTCTTT	CASIQGPFMSKNTEAFF
.	TRBV7-2	TRBD1	TRBJ1-3	TGTGCCAGCAGCTTACTGACAGGGTCGAATGGAAACACCATATATTTT	CASSLLTGSNGNTIYF
few	TRBV5-1	TRBD1	TRBJ2-3	TGCGCCAGCAGCCTGGCAGGGGGCGGCGCAGATACGCAGTATTTT	CASSLAGGGADTQYF
few	TRBV5-4	TRBD2	TRBJ2-1	TGTGCCAGCAGTTCACTAGCGGGGGGTAACAATGAGCAGTTCTTC	CASSSLAGGNNEQFF
few	TRBV30	TRBD1	TRBJ2-1	TGTGCCTGGACAGGGGGCGATGAGCAGTTCTTC	CAWTGGDEQFF
few	TRBV4-2	TRBD2	TRBJ2-3	TGTGCCAGCAGCCAAGAAATCGCTCTAGCGGGGGAAGGAGATACGCAGTATTTT	CASSQEIALAGEGDTQYF
.	TRBV2	.	TRBJ1-6	TGTGCCAGCAGTGAGGGTACTTCACCCCTCCACTTT	CASSEGTSPLHF
.	TRBV5-1	.	TRBJ2-2	TGCGCCAGCAGTGGTTCGGAAAACACCGGGGAGCTGTTTTTT	CASSGSENTGELFF
.	TRBV28	.	TRBJ2-1	TGTGCCAGCAGTCCCCCTGGGGGGACGTCCTACAATGAGCAGTTCTTC	CASSPPGGTSYNEQFF
.	TRBV4-2	.	TRBJ1-2	TGTGCCAGCAGCCAAGAGGCGGGAGCTAACTATGGCTACACCTTC	CASSQEAGANYGYTF
.	TRBV6-5	TRBD1	TRBJ1-5	TGTGCCAGCAGCACAGGGGACAATCAGCCCCAGCATTTT	CASSTGDNQPQHF
few	TRBV28	.	TRBJ1-6	TGTGCCAGCGGGGAAACAGGGATTTGGTCACCCCTCCACTTT	CASGETGIWSPLHF
.	TRBV2	TRBD1	TRBJ1-2	TGTGCCAGCAGTGCAGGGGGCGATGGCTACACCTTC	CASSAGGDGYTF
once	TRBV19	.	TRBJ1-5	TGTGCCAGTAGTCAGCGATCGGGGGCGAGCAATCAGCCCCAGCATTTT	CASSQRSGASNQPQHF
few	TRBV7-9	TRBD1	TRBJ1-2	TGTGCCAGCAGCTCGGACAGGGAACGTGGCTACACCTTC	CASSSDRERGYTF
many	TRBV28	TRBD1	TRBJ2-6	TGTGCCAGCAGTTCGGGACAGGGAGTTTGGGAGGCCAACGTCCTGACTTTC	CASSSGQGVWEANVLTF
.	TRBV5-1	TRBD1	TRBJ1-4	TGCGCCAGCAGCTCCCGGGACAGTTACGAAAAACTGTTTTTT	CASSSRDSYEKLFF
few	TRBV7-3	.	TRBJ2-7	TGTGCCAGCAGCAACGCTGGCGGGGGCGGCGAGCAGTACTTC	CASSNAGGGGEQYF
.	TRBV30	.	TRBJ2-3	TGTGCCTGGAGTTACGCGCCTTGGGCGGCAGGGTCACAGAGCACGCAGTATTTT	CAWSYAPWAAGSQSTQYF
.	TRBV10-3	TRBD1	TRBJ2-7	TGTGCCACCGCGGACAGGACCTACGAGCAGTACTTC	CATADRTYEQYF
.	TRBV18	TRBD2	TRBJ2-7	TGTGCCAGCTCACCGCGGGGGGCCTCCTACGAGCAGTACTTC	CASSPRGASYEQYF
few	TRBV13	TRBD2	TRBJ2-7	TGTGCCAGCAGATTAGCGGGGGGGCCCTACGAGCAGTACTTC	CASRLAGGPYEQYF
.	TRBV11-2	.	TRBJ2-3	TGTGCCAGCAGCCTCTGGCGCGGACTCACAGATACGCAGTATTTT	CASSLWRGLTDTQYF
few	TRBV7-2	.	TRBJ2-3	TGTGCCAGCAGCTTAACAGGGACAGATACGCAGTATTTT	CASSLTGTDTQYF
few	TRBV20-1	.	TRBJ2-3	TGCAGTGGAACAGATACGCAGTATTTT	CSGTDTQYF
few	TRBV6-1	.	TRBJ2-3	TGTGCCAGCAGTGACCGGACTACCCCCGATACGCAGTATTTT	CASSDRTTPDTQYF
.	TRBV28	.	TRBJ1-2	TGTGCCAGCAGTTTTCAGGACCGATTCTATGGCTACACCTTC	CASSFQDRFYGYTF
.	TRBV2	.	TRBJ2-6	TGTGCCAGCAGTGAAGCGACGGGGAGCTTGTCCGGGGCCAACGTCCTGACTTTC	CASSEATGSLSGANVLTF
.	TRBV6-5	TRBD2	TRBJ2-7	TGTGCCAGCAGTTACAATAGCGGGTCCTACGAGCAGTACTTC	CASSYNSGSYEQYF
.	TRBV5-1	.	TRBJ1-5	TGCGCCAGCAGCTTGGGACAGGAGAATCAGCCCCAGCATTTT	CASSLGQENQPQHF
few	TRBV4-3	.	TRBJ1-2	TGCGCCAGCAGCCAAGCTTCTGGGGTGAGGGGCTACACCTTC	CASSQASGVRGYTF
.	TRBV9	TRBD2	TRBJ2-1	TGTGCCAGCAGCCTTCAAGGAAGCGGGGGGGTAGTCCCCGCTTACAATGAGCAGTTCTTC	CASSLQGSGGVVPAYNEQFF
few	TRBV7-2	.	TRBJ2-6	TGTGCCAGCAGCTTAGTTTTCGGGGGCTCTGGGGCCAACGTCCTGACTTTC	CASSLVFGGSGANVLTF
.	TRBV2	.	TRBJ2-5	TGTGCCAGCAGTGACGGGGGCTGGTCCCAGTACTTC	CASSDGGWSQYF
.	TRBV9	TRBD2	TRBJ2-5	TGTGCCAGCAGCTTTAGCGGGGAAAGGGAGACCCAGTACTTC	CASSFSGERETQYF
few	TRBV7-2	.	TRBJ2-3	TGTGCCAGCAGCTTAGCGGGTCGGGCTGGACCAGATACGCAGTATTTT	CASSLAGRAGPDTQYF
few	TRBV11-2	TRBD1	TRBJ1-2	TGTGCCAGCAGCCCCATACTGCATACAGGGGCTTTGGGCGGCTACACCTTC	CASSPILHTGALGGYTF
.	TRBV5-6	.	TRBJ2-3	TGTGCCAGCAGCTTGGCCGGCGGGACAGATACGCAGTATTTT	CASSLAGGTDTQYF
.	TRBV20-1	.	TRBJ2-5	TGCAGTGCTTACCAAGAGACCCAGTACTTC	CSAYQETQYF
few	TRBV25-1	.	TRBJ2-5	TGTGCCAGCAGTGACGTCCTAGCGCATACCCAGTACTTC	CASSDVLAHTQYF
.	TRBV5-6	TRBD1	TRBJ2-3	TGTGCCAGCGGGATCCCGGGACAGCCTAGCACAGATACGCAGTATTTT	CASGIPGQPSTDTQYF
.	TRBV10-3	TRBD1	TRBJ2-7	TGTGCCACGAGCCAAACAGGGGCTGGTTCGTACGAGCAGTACTTC	CATSQTGAGSYEQYF
.	TRBV28	.	TRBJ1-4	TGTGCCAGCACAGGGGATGTTTATCTGCGTGAAAAACTGTTTTTT	CASTGDVYLREKLFF
few	TRBV14	.	TRBJ2-7	TGTGCCAGCAGCCGGGGGGCCGAGCAGTACTTC	CASSRGAEQYF
few	TRBV28	TRBD1	TRBJ2-4	TGTGCCAGCACCACGACAGGGGTTGCCAAAAACATTCAGTACTTC	CASTTTGVAKNIQYF
.	TRBV7-2	TRBD1	TRBJ2-2	TGTGCCAGCAGCTTAGAACCAGGGGGTATTACGGCCGGGGAGCTGTTTTTT	CASSLEPGGITAGELFF